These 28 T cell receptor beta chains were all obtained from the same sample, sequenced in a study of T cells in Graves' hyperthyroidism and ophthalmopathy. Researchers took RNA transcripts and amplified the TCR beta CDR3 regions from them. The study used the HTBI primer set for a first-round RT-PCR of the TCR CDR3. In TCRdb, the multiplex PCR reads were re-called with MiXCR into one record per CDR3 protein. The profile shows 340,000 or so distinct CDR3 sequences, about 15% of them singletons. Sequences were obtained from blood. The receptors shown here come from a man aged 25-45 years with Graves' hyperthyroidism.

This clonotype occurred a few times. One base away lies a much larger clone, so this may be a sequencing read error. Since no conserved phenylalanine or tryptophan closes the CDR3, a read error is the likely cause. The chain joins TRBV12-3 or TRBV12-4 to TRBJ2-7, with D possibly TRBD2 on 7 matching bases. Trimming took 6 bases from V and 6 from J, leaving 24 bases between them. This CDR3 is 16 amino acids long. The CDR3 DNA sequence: TGTGCCAGCAGCCGTTACAGGGAGGGCCCCCGGGCCGAGCAGTACCTC. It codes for CASSRYREGPRAEQYL.

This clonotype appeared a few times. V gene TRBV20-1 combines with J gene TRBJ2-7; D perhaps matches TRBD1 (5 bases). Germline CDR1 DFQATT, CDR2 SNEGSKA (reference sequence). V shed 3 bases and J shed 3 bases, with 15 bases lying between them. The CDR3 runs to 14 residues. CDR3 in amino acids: CSASRGDGFYEQYF. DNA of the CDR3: TGCAGTGCTAGTAGGGGCGACGGGTTCTACGAGCAGTACTTC.

The CDR3 coding sequence is TGCGCCAGCAGCTTGGTTGGGGTGCCCTTGAACACTGAAGCTTTCTTT. Its translation is CASSLVGVPLNTEAFF. J is TRBJ1-1 and V is TRBV5-1; D not resolved. Deletions cut 0 bases from V and 0 bases from J, with 12 bases between. Germline V CDR1 and CDR2: SGHRS, YFSETQ. This CDR3 has 16 residues.

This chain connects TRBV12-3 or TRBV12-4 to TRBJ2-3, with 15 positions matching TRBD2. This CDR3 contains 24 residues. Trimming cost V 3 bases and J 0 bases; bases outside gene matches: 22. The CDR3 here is CASSFFKGLAGGALWGLSTDTQYF. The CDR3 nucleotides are TGTGCCAGCAGTTTTTTTAAGGGACTAGCGGGAGGTGCCCTGTGGGGTTTGAGCACAGATACGCAGTATTTT.

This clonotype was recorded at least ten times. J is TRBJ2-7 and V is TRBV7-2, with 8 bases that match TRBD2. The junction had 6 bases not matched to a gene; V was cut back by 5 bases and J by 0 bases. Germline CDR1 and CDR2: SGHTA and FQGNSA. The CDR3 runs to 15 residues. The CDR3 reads CASSEAGTSSYEQYF. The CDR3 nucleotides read TGTGCCAGCAGCGAGGCCGGGACTAGCTCCTACGAGCAGTACTTC.

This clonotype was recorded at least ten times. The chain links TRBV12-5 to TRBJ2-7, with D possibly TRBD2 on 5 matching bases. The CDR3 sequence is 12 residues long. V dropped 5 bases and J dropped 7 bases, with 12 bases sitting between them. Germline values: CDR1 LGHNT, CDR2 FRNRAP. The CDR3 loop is CASGAGWREQYF. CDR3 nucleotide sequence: TGTGCTAGTGGTGCTGGTTGGAGGGAGCAGTACTTC.

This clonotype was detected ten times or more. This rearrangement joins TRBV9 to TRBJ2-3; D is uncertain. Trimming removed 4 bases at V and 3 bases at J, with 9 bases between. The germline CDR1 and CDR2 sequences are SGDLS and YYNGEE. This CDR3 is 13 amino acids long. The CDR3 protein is CASSRSQTDTQYF. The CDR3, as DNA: TGTGCCAGCAGCCGCTCCCAAACAGATACGCAGTATTTT.

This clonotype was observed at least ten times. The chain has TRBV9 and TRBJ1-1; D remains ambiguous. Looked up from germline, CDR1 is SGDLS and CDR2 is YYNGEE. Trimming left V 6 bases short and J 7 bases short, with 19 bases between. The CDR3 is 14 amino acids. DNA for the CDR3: TGTGCCAGCAACCGCAATCCCGCCGGAGGTGAAGCTTTCTTT. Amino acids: CASNRNPAGGEAFF.

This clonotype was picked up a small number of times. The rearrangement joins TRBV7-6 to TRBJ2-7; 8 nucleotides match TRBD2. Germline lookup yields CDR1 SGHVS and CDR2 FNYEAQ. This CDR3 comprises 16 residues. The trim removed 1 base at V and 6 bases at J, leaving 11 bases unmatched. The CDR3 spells CASSLGAGTSMTEQYF. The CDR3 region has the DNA TGTGCCAGCAGCTTAGGAGCCGGGACTAGTATGACCGAGCAGTACTTC.

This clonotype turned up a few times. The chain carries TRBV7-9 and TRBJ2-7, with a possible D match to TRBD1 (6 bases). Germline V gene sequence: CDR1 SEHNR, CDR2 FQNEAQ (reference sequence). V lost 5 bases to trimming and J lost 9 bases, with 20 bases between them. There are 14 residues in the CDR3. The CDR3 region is CASSIGQRPGGQYF. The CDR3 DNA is TGTGCCAGCAGCATTGGACAGAGACCGGGCGGGCAGTACTTC.

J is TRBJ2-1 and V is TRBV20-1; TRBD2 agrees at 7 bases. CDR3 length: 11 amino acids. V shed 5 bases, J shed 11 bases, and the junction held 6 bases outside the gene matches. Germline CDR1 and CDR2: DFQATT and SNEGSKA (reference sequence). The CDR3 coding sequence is TGCAGTGCTCGGGGGGAGTGGAAGCAGTTCTTC. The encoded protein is CSARGEWKQFF.

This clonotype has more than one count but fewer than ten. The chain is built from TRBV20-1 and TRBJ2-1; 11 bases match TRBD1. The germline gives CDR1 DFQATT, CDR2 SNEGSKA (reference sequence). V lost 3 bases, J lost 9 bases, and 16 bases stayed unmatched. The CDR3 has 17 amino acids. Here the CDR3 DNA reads TGCAGTGCTAGGGGTGGGAGGACAGGGGGCGGAAGGGTTGAGCAGTTCTTC. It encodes CSARGGRTGGGRVEQFF.

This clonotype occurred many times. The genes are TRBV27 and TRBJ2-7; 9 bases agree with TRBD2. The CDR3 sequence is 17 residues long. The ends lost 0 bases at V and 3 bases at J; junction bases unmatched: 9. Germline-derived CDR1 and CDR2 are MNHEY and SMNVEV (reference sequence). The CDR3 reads CASSLSGWASGIYEQYF. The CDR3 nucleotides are TGTGCCAGCAGTTTATCGGGGTGGGCTAGCGGGATCTACGAGCAGTACTTC.

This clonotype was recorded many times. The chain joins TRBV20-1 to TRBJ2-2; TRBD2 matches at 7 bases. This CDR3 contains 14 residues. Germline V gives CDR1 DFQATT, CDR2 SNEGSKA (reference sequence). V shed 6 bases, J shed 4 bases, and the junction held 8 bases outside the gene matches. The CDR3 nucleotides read TGCAGTGCGTTGGCGGGAGAGGGCACCGGGGAGCTGTTTTTT. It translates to CSALAGEGTGELFF.

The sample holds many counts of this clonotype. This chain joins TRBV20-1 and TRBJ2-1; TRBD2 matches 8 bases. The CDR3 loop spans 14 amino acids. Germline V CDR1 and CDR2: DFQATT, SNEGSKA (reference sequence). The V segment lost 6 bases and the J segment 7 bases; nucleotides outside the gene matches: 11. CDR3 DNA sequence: TGCAGTGCCGCGGCGGCTAGCGGGTTAAATGAGCAGTTCTTC. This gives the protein CSAAAASGLNEQFF.

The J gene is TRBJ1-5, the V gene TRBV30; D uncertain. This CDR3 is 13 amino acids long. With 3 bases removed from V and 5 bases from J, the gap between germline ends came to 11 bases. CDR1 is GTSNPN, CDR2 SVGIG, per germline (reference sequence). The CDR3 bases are TGTGCCTGGAGCTTCCAGCGTTATCAGCCCCAGCATTTT. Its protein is CAWSFQRYQPQHF.

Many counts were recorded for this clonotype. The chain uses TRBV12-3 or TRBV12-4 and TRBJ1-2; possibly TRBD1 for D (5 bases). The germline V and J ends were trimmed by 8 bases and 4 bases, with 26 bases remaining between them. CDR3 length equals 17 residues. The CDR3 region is CASCLGGIAAGGYGYTF. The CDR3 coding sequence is TGTGCCAGCTGCCTTGGGGGGATTGCGGCGGGTGGCTATGGCTACACCTTC.

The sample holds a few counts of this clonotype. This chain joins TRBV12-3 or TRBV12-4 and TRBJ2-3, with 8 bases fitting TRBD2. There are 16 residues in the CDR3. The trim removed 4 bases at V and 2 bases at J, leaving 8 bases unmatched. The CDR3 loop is CASSSGTSLLTDTQYF. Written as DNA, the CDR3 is TGTGCCAGCAGTTCCGGGACTAGTCTTCTCACAGATACGCAGTATTTT.

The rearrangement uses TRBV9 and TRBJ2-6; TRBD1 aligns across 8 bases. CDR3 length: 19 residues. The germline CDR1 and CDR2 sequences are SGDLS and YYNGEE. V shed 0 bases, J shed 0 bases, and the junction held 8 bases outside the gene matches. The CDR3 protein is CASSVGQGAKSSGANVLTF. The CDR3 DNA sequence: TGTGCCAGCAGCGTAGGGCAGGGGGCGAAAAGCTCTGGGGCCAACGTCCTGACTTTC.

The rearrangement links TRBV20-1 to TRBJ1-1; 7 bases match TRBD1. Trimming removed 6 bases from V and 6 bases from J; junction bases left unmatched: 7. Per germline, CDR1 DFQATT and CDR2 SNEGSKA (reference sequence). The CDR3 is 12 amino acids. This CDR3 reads CSAPRGGPEAFF. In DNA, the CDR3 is TGCAGTGCCCCGAGAGGGGGCCCTGAAGCTTTCTTT.

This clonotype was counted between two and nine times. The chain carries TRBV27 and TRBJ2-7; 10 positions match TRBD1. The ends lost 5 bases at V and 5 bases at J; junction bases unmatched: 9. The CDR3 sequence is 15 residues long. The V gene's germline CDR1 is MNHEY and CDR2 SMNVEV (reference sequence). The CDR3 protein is CASSPIDRGLNEQYF. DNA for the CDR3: TGTGCCAGCAGTCCGATAGACAGGGGGCTCAACGAGCAGTACTTC.

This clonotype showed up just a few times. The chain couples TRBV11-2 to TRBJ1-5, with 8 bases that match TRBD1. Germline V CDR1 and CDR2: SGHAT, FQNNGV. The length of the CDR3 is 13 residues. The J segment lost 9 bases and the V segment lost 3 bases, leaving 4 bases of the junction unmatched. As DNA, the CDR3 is TGTGCCAGCAGCTTGCGGGACAGGTCGCCCCAGCATTTT. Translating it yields CASSLRDRSPQHF.

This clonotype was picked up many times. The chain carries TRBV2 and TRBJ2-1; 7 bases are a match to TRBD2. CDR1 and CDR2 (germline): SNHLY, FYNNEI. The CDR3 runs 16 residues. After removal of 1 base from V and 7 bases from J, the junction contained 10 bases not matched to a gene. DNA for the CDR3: TGTGCCAGCAGTGAAGTTGCGGGAGACCCCCGGAATGAGCAGTTCTTC. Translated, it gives CASSEVAGDPRNEQFF. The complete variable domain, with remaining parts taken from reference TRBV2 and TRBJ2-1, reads EPEVTQTPSHQVTQMGQEVILRCVPISNHLYFYWYRQILGQKVEFLVSFYNNEISEKSEIFDDQFSVERPDGSNFTLKIRSTKLEDSAMYFCASSEVAGDPRNEQFFGPGTRLTVL.

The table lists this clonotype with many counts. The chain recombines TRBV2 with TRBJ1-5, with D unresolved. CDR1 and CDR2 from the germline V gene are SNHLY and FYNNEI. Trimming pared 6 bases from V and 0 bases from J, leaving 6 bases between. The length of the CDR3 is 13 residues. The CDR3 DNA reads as TGTGCCAGCAGCTGGGATAGCAATCAGCCCCAGCATTTT. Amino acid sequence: CASSWDSNQPQHF.

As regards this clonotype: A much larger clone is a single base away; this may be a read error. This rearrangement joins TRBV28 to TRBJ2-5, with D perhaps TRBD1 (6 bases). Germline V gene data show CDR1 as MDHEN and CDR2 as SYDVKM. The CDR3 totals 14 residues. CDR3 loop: CASSRYRESETQCF. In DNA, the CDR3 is TGTGCCAGCAGCCGATACAGGGAATCGGAGACCCAGTGCTTC.

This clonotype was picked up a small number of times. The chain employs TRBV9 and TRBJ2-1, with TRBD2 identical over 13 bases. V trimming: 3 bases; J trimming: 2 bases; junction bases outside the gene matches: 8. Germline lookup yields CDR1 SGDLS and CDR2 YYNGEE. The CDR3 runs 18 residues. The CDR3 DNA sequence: TGTGCCAGCAGCGGCGGGACTAGCGGGACCCCCGCCTACAATGAGCAGTTCTTC. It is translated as CASSGGTSGTPAYNEQFF.

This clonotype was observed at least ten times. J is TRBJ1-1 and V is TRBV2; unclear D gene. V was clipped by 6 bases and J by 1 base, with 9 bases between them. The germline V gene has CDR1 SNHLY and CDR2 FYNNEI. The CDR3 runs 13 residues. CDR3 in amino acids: CASRQIENTEAFF. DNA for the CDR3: TGTGCCAGCAGGCAAATAGAGAACACTGAAGCTTTCTTT.

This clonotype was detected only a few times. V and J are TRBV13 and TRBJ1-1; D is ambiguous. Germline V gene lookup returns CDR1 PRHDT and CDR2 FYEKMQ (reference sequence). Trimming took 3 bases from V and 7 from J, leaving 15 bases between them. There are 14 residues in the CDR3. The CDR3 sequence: CASSFPGIKDEAFF. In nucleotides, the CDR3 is TGTGCCAGCAGCTTCCCGGGGATAAAAGATGAAGCTTTCTTT.